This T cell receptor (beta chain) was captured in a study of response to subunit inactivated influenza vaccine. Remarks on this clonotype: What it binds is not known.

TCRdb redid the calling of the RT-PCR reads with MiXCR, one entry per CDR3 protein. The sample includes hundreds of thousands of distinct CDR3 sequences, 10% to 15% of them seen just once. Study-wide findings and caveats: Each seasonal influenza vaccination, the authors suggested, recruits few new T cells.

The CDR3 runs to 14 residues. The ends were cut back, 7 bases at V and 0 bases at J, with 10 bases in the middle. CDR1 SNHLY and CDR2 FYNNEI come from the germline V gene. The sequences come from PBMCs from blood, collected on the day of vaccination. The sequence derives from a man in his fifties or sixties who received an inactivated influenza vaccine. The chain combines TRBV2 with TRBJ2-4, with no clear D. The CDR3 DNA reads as TGTGCCAGCAACACGGTTCTAGCCAAAAACATTCAGTACTTC. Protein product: CASNTVLAKNIQYF.